This T cell receptor beta chain was found in a study of T cells in Graves' hyperthyroidism and ophthalmopathy. Regions amplified from RNA transcripts were the TCR beta CDR3 regions. HTBI primers were employed in a first-round RT-PCR of the TCR CDR3. TCRdb re-derived calls from the multiplex PCR reads in MiXCR, one entry per CDR3 protein. The sample has some 510,000 distinct CDR3 sequences, 35% to 55% seen once. This clonotype was counted only a few times. V gave up 3 bases and J gave up 0 bases, with 14 bases separating them. CDR1 is SEHNR, CDR2 FQNEAQ, per germline (reference sequence). The CDR3 contains 16 residues.

The sample comprised peripheral blood or thyroid tissue (not recorded which). The chain carries TRBV7-9 and TRBJ2-5; D may be TRBD2 (5 bases). The receptor's source is a woman under 30 with Graves' hyperthyroidism. Written as DNA, the CDR3 is TGTGCCAGCAGCTTGGGAGTGGGAGTCTACCAAGAGACCCAGTACTTC. It yields the protein CASSLGVGVYQETQYF.